These 18 T cell receptor beta chains came from one sample sequenced in a study of blood T cell repertoires in COVID-19. The table came from immunoSEQ multiplex PCR; TCRdb's copy has only in-frame clones and leaves some out. Here the sample spans a few hundred thousand clones, about 90% being singletons. Material for sequencing was PBMCs or T cells enriched from blood (not recorded which). The receptor set was obtained from a man aged 25 to 40 who had been exposed to COVID-19.

V gene TRBV5-6 combines with J gene TRBJ1-1; no reliable D call. Germline V lookup: CDR1 SGHDT, CDR2 YYEEEE. V lost 2 bases and J 6 bases, leaving 20 bases between the germline ends. The CDR3 is made up of 16 amino acids. Written as DNA, the CDR3 is TGTGCCAGCAGCTTCCAGGCCAGGCCGGAATACGCTGAAGCTTTCTTT. This sequence encodes CASSFQARPEYAEAFF.

The rearrangement uses TRBV6-6 and TRBJ1-2; D may be TRBD1 (5 bases). Germline V CDR1 and CDR2: MNHNY, SVGAGI (reference sequence). Trimming shortened V by 9 bases and J by 2 bases, and 13 bases separated the two germline ends. The CDR3 loop spans 13 amino acids. CDR3 amino acids: CASRGGGNYGYTF. The CDR3 DNA reads TGTGCCAGTAGGGGAGGAGGGAACTATGGCTACACCTTC.

This clone was recorded once. This rearrangement joins TRBV3-1 (or the pseudogene TRBV3-2) to TRBJ2-1; D is perhaps TRBD2 (5 bases). The V gene's germline CDR1 is LGHDT and CDR2 YNNKEL (reference sequence). The CDR3 is 16 amino acids. The germline V and J ends were trimmed by 4 bases and 0 bases, with 13 bases remaining between them. In DNA, the CDR3 is TGTGCCAGCAGCCTCCGGGGTGGTGGCTCCTACAATGAGCAGTTCTTC. It encodes CASSLRGGGSYNEQFF.

The chain uses TRBV2 and TRBJ1-6, with 7 bases identical to TRBD1. Germline V CDR1 and CDR2: SNHLY, FYNNEI. V lost 3 bases to trimming and J lost 5 bases; unmatched junction nucleotides: 13. This CDR3 spans 18 amino acids. For the CDR3, the DNA is TGTGCCAGCAGTGAGGTCCCGCCTACAGGGGTAGATAATTCACCCCTCCACTTT. As protein: CASSEVPPTGVDNSPLHF.

The chain recombines TRBV18 with TRBJ1-2, with D perhaps TRBD1 (6 bases). V was pared by 3 bases and J by 4 bases, with 15 bases between. Germline values: CDR1 KGHSH, CDR2 LQKENI. CDR3 length: 15 amino acids. CDR3 in DNA: TGTGCCAGCTCACCGAGCCTGGAAGGGGGCTATGGCTACACCTTC. Protein sequence: CASSPSLEGGYGYTF.

This chain uses TRBV29-1 with TRBJ2-1; the match to TRBD2 covers 9 bases. CDR1 and CDR2 (germline): SQVTM, ANQGSEA. The CDR3 is 14 amino acids. J lost 5 bases, V lost 3 bases, and 5 bases had no gene match. This chain's CDR3 is CSVDFSGGNNEQFF. CDR3 bases: TGCAGCGTTGATTTTAGCGGGGGCAACAATGAGCAGTTCTTC.

The chain recombines TRBV2 with TRBJ2-6; D not resolved. The V end lost 7 bases, the J end lost 0 bases, and 7 bases lay between the germline ends. CDR1 and CDR2 (germline): SNHLY, FYNNEI. This CDR3 spans 14 amino acids. This CDR3 is CASIQSSGANVLTF. The CDR3 DNA reads as TGTGCCAGCATCCAGTCCTCTGGGGCCAACGTCCTGACTTTC.

This clone was seen a single time. This CDR3 is CASSPRGTNTEAFF. CDR3 nucleotides: TGTGCCAGCAGCCCAAGGGGGACGAACACTGAAGCTTTCTTT. The chain combines TRBV6-5 with TRBJ1-1, with D perhaps matching TRBD1 (6 bases). The ends were cut back, 6 bases at V and 1 base at J, with 12 bases in the middle. The V gene's germline CDR1 is MNHEY and CDR2 SVGAGI. CDR3 size: 14 residues.

The chain couples TRBV11-2 to TRBJ1-1; no clear D. This CDR3 contains 15 residues. Germline CDR1 SGHAT, CDR2 FQNNGV. Trimming took 4 bases from V and 1 from J, leaving 13 bases between them. CDR3 sequence: CASSSQTVSNTEAFF. For the CDR3, the DNA is TGTGCCAGCAGCTCCCAAACAGTTTCGAACACTGAAGCTTTCTTT.

The chain recombines TRBV25-1 with TRBJ2-1, with TRBD1 matching over 9 bases. In germline, CDR1 is MGHDK, CDR2 SYGVNS. Trimming at V came to 10 bases and at J to 6 bases, leaving 13 bases not matched to a gene. This CDR3 spans 15 amino acids. Written as DNA, the CDR3 is TGTGCCACCACCAGTCCCGGGACAGGGATCAATGAGCAGTTCTTC. This sequence encodes CATTSPGTGINEQFF.

The chain recombines TRBV7-2 with TRBJ2-7, with 7 bases fitting TRBD1. The CDR3 has 13 amino acids. With 5 bases clipped from V and 3 bases from J, the junction kept 4 bases outside the gene matches. Germline CDR1 SGHTA, CDR2 FQGNSA. The CDR3 bases are TGTGCCAGCAGCCACAGACAGGGCTACGAGCAGTACTTC. This encodes CASSHRQGYEQYF.

This chain joins TRBV27 and TRBJ2-2; possible D gene TRBD1, 5 bases. Trimming stripped 7 bases from V and 5 bases from J, with 14 bases between. Looked up from germline, CDR1 is MNHEY and CDR2 is SMNVEV (reference sequence). The length of the CDR3 is 14 residues. CDR3 nucleotides: TGTGCCAGCATTCCAGGGCTGGGAACCGGGGAGCTGTTTTTT. Protein: CASIPGLGTGELFF.

This clone was recorded only once. The V call is TRBV4-3, the J call TRBJ1-2; TRBD1 might be the D (6 bases). Germline CDR1 reads LGHNA; CDR2 reads YSLEER. The V gene lost 1 base and the J gene lost 7 bases, with 22 bases spanning the gap. This CDR3 contains 17 residues. DNA for the CDR3: TGCGCCAGCAGCCAAGGCGTCTCGCAGGTTAAGGGGGTTGGCTACACCTTC. This encodes CASSQGVSQVKGVGYTF.

The chain has TRBV13 and TRBJ1-1, with unresolved D. The germline gives CDR1 PRHDT, CDR2 FYEKMQ (reference sequence). The CDR3 covers 14 residues. The germline V and J ends were trimmed by 1 base and 3 bases, with 9 bases remaining between them. In DNA, the CDR3 is TGTGCCAGCAGCTTAGTCCAGGTATACACTGAAGCTTTCTTT. It is translated as CASSLVQVYTEAFF.

The chain employs TRBV9 and TRBJ1-1; D may be TRBD1 (5 bases). This CDR3 comprises 15 residues. V dropped 4 bases and J dropped 8 bases, with 21 bases sitting between them. In germline, CDR1 is SGDLS, CDR2 YYNGEE. CDR3: CASSSPYDSFREAFF. The DNA for the CDR3 is TGTGCCAGCAGCTCGCCCTACGACAGTTTCAGGGAAGCTTTCTTT. Variable domain in full (rest from reference TRBV9 and TRBJ1-1): DSGVTQTPKHLITATGQRVTLRCSPRSGDLSVYWYQQSLDQGLQFLIQYYNGEERAKGNILERFSAQQFPDLHSELNLSSLELGDSALYFCASSSPYDSFREAFFGQGTRLTVV.

This chain uses TRBV19 with TRBJ2-1; 7 bases fit TRBD2. Germline CDR1 is LNHDA and CDR2 is SQIVND (reference sequence). The CDR3 spans 15 residues. J was trimmed by 10 bases and V by 7 bases; bases with no gene match: 16. The DNA for the CDR3 is TGTGCCAGTACCCCCCAGCGGGGCACTTCTGGGGAGCAGTTCTTC. Translated, it gives CASTPQRGTSGEQFF. The whole variable domain, remainder taken from reference TRBV19 and TRBJ2-1, is DGGITQSPKYLFRKEGQNVTLSCEQNLNHDAMYWYRQDPGQGLRLIYYSQIVNDFQKGDIAEGYSVSREKKESFPLTVTSAQKNPTAFYLCASTPQRGTSGEQFFGPGTRLTVL.

The gene calls are TRBV29-1 and TRBJ1-2, with 10 bases aligning to TRBD1. V lost 6 bases, J lost 6 bases, and 7 bases stayed unmatched. Per germline, CDR1 SQVTM and CDR2 ANQGSEA. The CDR3 is made up of 13 amino acids. This chain's CDR3 is CSVGDRGWNGYTF. DNA for the CDR3: TGCAGCGTGGGGGACAGGGGATGGAATGGCTACACCTTC.

This clone was seen just once. The gene calls are TRBV6-2 or TRBV6-3 and TRBJ2-3; no clear D gene. Trimming took 2 bases from V and 4 from J, leaving 10 bases between them. The CDR3 totals 14 residues. Germline CDR1 and CDR2: MNHEY and SVGEGT. The CDR3 nucleotides are TGTGCCAGCAGTTACAACGAGTACCCAGATACGCAGTATTTT. Amino acids: CASSYNEYPDTQYF.